What follows are 14 T cell receptor beta chains derived from one specimen sequenced in a study of STAT5B mutations in CD4+ large granular lymphocyte leukemia. The repertoire was sequenced with immunoSEQ multiplex PCR; TCRdb's copy has only in-frame clones and lacks some. The sample gives tens of thousands of clones, roughly 76% of which show up once; about 3.6% is in the top ten. The source material was CD4+ T cells from blood buffy coats. All receptors derive from a human donor in good health.

The genes are TRBV5-1 and TRBJ2-3; D not certain. Germline assignment: CDR1 SGHRS and CDR2 YFSETQ. The CDR3 loop spans 14 amino acids. V was pared by 0 bases and J by 3 bases, with 8 bases between. In DNA, the CDR3 is TGCGCCAGCAGCTTGGGGAGTAGGACAGATACGCAGTATTTT. Protein: CASSLGSRTDTQYF.

The CDR3 sequence: CASSLGRESRTQYF. In nucleotides, the CDR3 is TGTGCCAGCAGCTTAGGGCGGGAGAGTCGTACCCAGTACTTC. The V gene is TRBV11-3, the J gene TRBJ2-5; 7 nucleotides match TRBD2. The CDR3 totals 14 residues. V trimming: 1 base; J trimming: 8 bases; junction bases outside the gene matches: 7. Germline V gene data show CDR1 as SGHNT and CDR2 as YENEEA. Filled out from reference TRBV11-3 and TRBJ2-5, the complete variable domain reads EAGVVQSPRYKIIEKKQPVAFWCNPISGHNTLYWYLQNLGQGPELLIRYENEEAVDDSQLPKDRFSAERLKGVDSTLKIQPAELGDSAVYLCASSLGRESRTQYFGPGTRLLVL.

This clone was counted a few times. The chain couples TRBV20-1 to TRBJ1-1; D remains ambiguous. V was pared by 6 bases and J by 8 bases, with 13 bases between. CDR1 DFQATT and CDR2 SNEGSKA come from the germline V gene (reference sequence). The CDR3 contains 11 residues. The CDR3 loop reads CSATEHPEAFF. CDR3 nucleotides: TGCAGTGCCACCGAACACCCCGAAGCTTTCTTT.

The chain combines TRBV19 with TRBJ2-2; 8 bases match TRBD2. This CDR3 is 15 amino acids long. Germline V gene data show CDR1 as LNHDA and CDR2 as SQIVND (reference sequence). The V and J ends lost 5 bases and 5 bases, in that order; junction bases with no gene match: 7. CDR3 coding DNA: TGTGCCAGTAGTGTCGCGGGAGGTTGGACCGGGGAGCTGTTTTTT. It codes for CASSVAGGWTGELFF.

This clone was picked up one time. The chain recombines TRBV15 with TRBJ2-1; tentative D call: TRBD2 (6 bases). The length of the CDR3 is 16 residues. Germline V lookup: CDR1 LNHNV, CDR2 YYDKDF (reference sequence). V was shortened by 3 bases and J by 0 bases, with 12 bases between the two germline ends. The CDR3 loop is CATSRLGGASYNEQFF. CDR3 nucleotides: TGTGCCACCAGCAGGCTCGGAGGGGCCTCCTACAATGAGCAGTTCTTC.

The rearrangement uses TRBV11-2 and TRBJ2-7, with 8 nucleotides matching TRBD2. Germline trimming cut 4 bases from V and 0 bases from J; bases unmatched to any gene: 5. CDR3 length equals 15 residues. The germline V gene has CDR1 SGHAT and CDR2 FQNNGV. Written as DNA, the CDR3 is TGTGCCAGCAGCTCGGGCGGGAGGCCCTCCTACGAGCAGTACTTC. Translated, it gives CASSSGGRPSYEQYF. The variable domain in full, completed from reference TRBV11-2 and TRBJ2-7, reads EAGVAQSPRYKIIEKRQSVAFWCNPISGHATLYWYQQILGQGPKLLIQFQNNGVVDDSQLPKDRFSAERLKGVDSTLKIQPAKLEDSAVYLCASSSGGRPSYEQYFGPGTRLTVT.

The rearrangement joins TRBV10-3 to TRBJ1-6; TRBD1 might be the D (6 bases). The CDR3 runs to 14 residues. V dropped 6 bases and J dropped 5 bases, with 11 bases sitting between them. The V gene's germline CDR1 is ENHRY and CDR2 SYGVKD. The CDR3 DNA reads as TGTGCCATCAGCCCAAGGACAGATAATTCACCCCTCCACTTT. It codes for CAISPRTDNSPLHF.

This clone appeared once. This rearrangement joins TRBV7-9 to TRBJ1-2; 9 bases are a match to TRBD1. Germline V lookup: CDR1 SEHNR, CDR2 FQNEAQ (reference sequence). Germline trimming cut 6 bases from V and 6 bases from J; bases unmatched to any gene: 14. CDR3 length: 16 residues. The CDR3 DNA is TGTGCCAGCAGTTATACCGGGACAGGGATGCACCATGGCTACACCTTC. This encodes CASSYTGTGMHHGYTF.

This clone was counted a single time. The chain links TRBV29-1 to TRBJ2-7, with D possibly being TRBD1 (5 bases). CDR3 length: 12 residues. CDR1 and CDR2 (germline): SQVTM, ANQGSEA. The V end lost 2 bases, the J end lost 0 bases, and 5 bases lay between the germline ends. CDR3 coding DNA: TGCAGCGTTGAACAGGGCTCCTACGAGCAGTACTTC. This translates into CSVEQGSYEQYF.

The chain employs TRBV6-5 and TRBJ1-2; possibly TRBD1 for D (6 bases). There are 14 residues in the CDR3. Trimming removed 0 bases at V and 5 bases at J, with 10 bases between. The V gene's germline CDR1 is MNHEY and CDR2 SVGAGI. The CDR3 protein is CASSYSRRGYGYTF. CDR3 DNA: TGTGCCAGCAGTTACTCCCGAAGGGGGTATGGCTACACCTTC.

The DNA for the CDR3 is TGTGCCAGCAGCCCGGACCATTGGGGAGATACGCAGTATTTT. Protein: CASSPDHWGDTQYF. The genes are TRBV5-5 and TRBJ2-3; D unresolved. Trimming shortened V by 4 bases and J by 5 bases, and 14 bases separated the two germline ends. This CDR3 spans 14 amino acids. Germline CDR1 SGHKS, CDR2 YYEKEE (reference sequence).

The rearrangement uses TRBV20-1 and TRBJ1-1; D not resolved. V was shortened by 3 bases and J by 7 bases, with 6 bases between the two germline ends. CDR1 DFQATT and CDR2 SNEGSKA come from the germline V gene (reference sequence). The CDR3 is made up of 10 amino acids. In nucleotides, the CDR3 is TGCAGTGCTAGGGTCATTGAAGCTTTCTTT. It yields the protein CSARVIEAFF.

V is TRBV5-1 and J is TRBJ2-2, with a tentative D call TRBD1 (6 bases). The V and J ends lost 2 bases and 2 bases respectively, with 10 bases between them. The CDR3 covers 15 residues. Per the germline V gene, CDR1 is SGHRS and CDR2 is YFSETQ. The CDR3 region is CASSLGTYNTGELFF. The CDR3 bases are TGCGCCAGCAGCTTAGGGACATACAACACCGGGGAGCTGTTTTTT.

The chain links TRBV27 to TRBJ2-2; D perhaps matches TRBD2 (5 bases). Looked up from germline, CDR1 is MNHEY and CDR2 is SMNVEV (reference sequence). Between the trimmed V and J ends, which lost 4 bases and 6 bases, there was a span of 12 bases. The CDR3 sequence is 14 residues long. The CDR3 DNA reads TGTGCCAGCAGTTCGGAACTAGTCGCCGGGGAGCTGTTTTTT. It specifies CASSSELVAGELFF.